These T cell receptor beta chains were read from a single sample in a study of blood T cell repertoires in COVID-19. Repertoires were generated with immunoSEQ multiplex PCR, while TCRdb's copy carries only in-frame clones and drops some. The top ten clones hold approximately 18% of a sample with about 200,000 clones, 85% of them seen once. Sequencing input: PBMCs or T cells enriched from blood (not recorded which). The source of these receptors is a man in his forties who had recovered from COVID-19. CDR3s include the opening cysteine and the closing phenylalanine or tryptophan. A D gene is named only where the DNA matches it firmly. Only part of the rows carry a size: once, few, many, or a class if the clone is expanded.

.,.,TRBV9,TRBJ1-3,15,TGTGCCAGCAGCCACGGCGGTATCTCTGGAAACACCATATATTTT,CASSHGGISGNTIYF
TRBD1,.,TRBV28,TRBJ2-7,14,TGTGCCAGCAGTTTAACAGGGGGATTGTACGAGCAGTACTTC,CASSLTGGLYEQYF
.,.,TRBV14,TRBJ2-7,15,TGTGCCAGCAGCCAAGCGGTAGCGGCCACCTACGAGCAGTACTTC,CASSQAVAATYEQYF
.,.,TRBV6-5,TRBJ1-5,15,TGTGCCAGCAGTTACCGACAGGATAGCAATCAGCCCCAGCATTTT,CASSYRQDSNQPQHF
TRBD1,.,TRBV5-4,TRBJ2-7,14,TGTGCCAGCAGTTACAGGGGGCGAGCGTACGAGCAGTACTTC,CASSYRGRAYEQYF
.,.,TRBV5-4,TRBJ1-4,14,TGTGCCAGCAGTATATCAACAGGTGCTGAAAAACTGTTTTTT,CASSISTGAEKLFF
.,.,TRBV18,TRBJ1-5,15,TGTGCCAGCTCACTCAGGGTTACGGGGGATCAGCCCCAGCATTTT,CASSLRVTGDQPQHF
TRBD2,.,TRBV7-2,TRBJ2-5,17,TGTGCCAGCAGCTGGGGACTAGCGGGAGGAAGCCAAGAGACCCAGTACTTC,CASSWGLAGGSQETQYF
.,.,TRBV27,TRBJ1-5,13,TGTGCCAGCAGTTTATCGATCGGGCAGCCCCAGCATTTT,CASSLSIGQPQHF
.,few,TRBV20-1,TRBJ2-1,11,TGCAGTGCTAGATCTTACAATGAGCAGTTCTTC,CSARSYNEQFF
.,.,TRBV5-8,TRBJ1-4,14,TGTGCCAGCAGCTTGGGACAGCTAAATGAAAAACTGTTTTTT,CASSLGQLNEKLFF
.,.,TRBV29-1,TRBJ2-1,13,TGCAGCGTTGAAAAGGGCGGGGGCGGTGAGCAGTTCTTC,CSVEKGGGGEQFF
.,.,TRBV19,TRBJ1-5,13,TGTGCCAGTAGCATTGCAGTAAATCAGCCCCAGCATTTT,CASSIAVNQPQHF
TRBD2,.,TRBV7-3,TRBJ2-7,15,TGTGCCAGCAGCTTAACGGTCGGCGGGAGCAACGAGCAGTACTTC,CASSLTVGGSNEQYF
TRBD2,.,TRBV6-2/TRBV6-3,TRBJ2-7,16,TGTGCCAGCAGTTACCAAAGGACTAGCGGAGGCTACGAGCAGTACTTC,CASSYQRTSGGYEQYF
TRBD1,.,TRBV10-1,TRBJ2-1,14,TGCGCCAGCAGTGGGGGACAGGCTTCCTGTGAGCAGTTCTTC,CASSGGQASCEQFF
TRBD2,.,TRBV2,TRBJ2-1,15,TGTGCCAGCACCTCCCCAGCGGGAGACTACAATGAGCAGTTCTTC,CASTSPAGDYNEQFF
.,.,TRBV9,TRBJ2-6,16,TGTGCCAGCAGCGTTGGGGGGTTCGTTGGGGCCAACGTCCTGACTTTC,CASSVGGFVGANVLTF
TRBD1,.,TRBV7-3,TRBJ1-6,15,TGTGCCAGCAGCTTAGACGGACAGGCCGTGTCACCCCTCCACTTT,CASSLDGQAVSPLHF
.,.,TRBV7-2,TRBJ2-7,15,TGTGCCAGCAGCTTAGATAGTGGGAGCTCCTACGAGCAGTACTTC,CASSLDSGSSYEQYF
TRBD2,.,TRBV5-5,TRBJ2-7,18,TGTGCCAGCAGCGCGGGACAGGGACTAGCGGGCGTCTCCTACGAGCAGTACTTC,CASSAGQGLAGVSYEQYF
TRBD1,.,TRBV18,TRBJ1-3,19,TGTGCCAGCTCACCACAGCTACCGGGACAGGGGATACGCGGAAACACCATATATTTT,CASSPQLPGQGIRGNTIYF
.,.,TRBV4-3,TRBJ2-7,15,TGCGCCAGCAGCCAAGATCTTGGGCAGATCTACGAGCAGTACTTC,CASSQDLGQIYEQYF
TRBD2,.,TRBV9,TRBJ2-2,16,TGTGCCAGCAGCGTTCAGACTAGCGGGAGATCCGGGGAGCTGTTTTTT,CASSVQTSGRSGELFF
TRBD1,few,TRBV6-5,TRBJ2-7,13,TGTGCAGCTAGGCGACAGGGGGGCTACGAGCAGTACTTC,CAARRQGGYEQYF
TRBD2,.,TRBV13,TRBJ2-7,15,TGTGCCAGCAGCGAGGGGACTAGCGGGAGTCACGAGCAGTACTTC,CASSEGTSGSHEQYF
TRBD2,.,TRBV27,TRBJ2-1,18,TGTGCCAGCAGTTTCCCCCCCCCAGATAGCGGGAACTACAATGAGCAGTTCTTC,CASSFPPPDSGNYNEQFF
.,.,TRBV4-2,TRBJ1-3,13,TGTGCCAGCGGTGGAGGCTCTGGAAACACCATATATTTT,CASGGGSGNTIYF
.,few,TRBV11-2,TRBJ1-1,14,TGTGCCAGCAGCCGCCAGGTAGTAGGCACTGAAGCTTTCTTT,CASSRQVVGTEAFF
TRBD1,.,TRBV3-1/TRBV3-2,TRBJ1-2,13,TGTGCCAGCACCTCCGACAGGGCGGGCGGCTACACCTTC,CASTSDRAGGYTF
TRBD1,.,TRBV27,TRBJ2-7,15,TGTGCCAGCAGTTTAACGGGGACAGGGTTGGGGGAGCAGTACTTC,CASSLTGTGLGEQYF
TRBD2,.,TRBV29-1,TRBJ2-2,14,TGCAGCTTAAGGACTAGCGGGAGCTCCGGGGAGCTGTTTTTT,CSLRTSGSSGELFF
TRBD2,.,TRBV11-3,TRBJ2-1,15,TGTGCCAGCAGCTTAGAGGGACTAGCGGGCGATGAGCAGTTCTTC,CASSLEGLAGDEQFF
.,.,TRBV4-1,TRBJ1-4,13,TGCGCCAGCAGCCAAGCGTTTAATGAAAAACTGTTTTTT,CASSQAFNEKLFF
TRBD1,.,TRBV12-5,TRBJ2-2,16,TGTGCTAGTGGTTTGGAACCGACAGGGGCGACCGGGGAGCTGTTTTTT,CASGLEPTGATGELFF
.,.,TRBV7-6,TRBJ2-2,15,TGTGCCAGCAGCTTACGGGTCCCCCCGGCCGGGGAGCTGTTTTTT,CASSLRVPPAGELFF
TRBD2,few,TRBV4-2,TRBJ2-1,16,TGTGCCAGCAGCCAAGAAGGGACTAGCGGTTACAATGAGCAGTTCTTC,CASSQEGTSGYNEQFF
TRBD1,.,TRBV7-6,TRBJ1-4,16,TGTGCCAGCAGCTTAGCCCCGGGACAGGATAATGAAAAACTGTTTTTT,CASSLAPGQDNEKLFF